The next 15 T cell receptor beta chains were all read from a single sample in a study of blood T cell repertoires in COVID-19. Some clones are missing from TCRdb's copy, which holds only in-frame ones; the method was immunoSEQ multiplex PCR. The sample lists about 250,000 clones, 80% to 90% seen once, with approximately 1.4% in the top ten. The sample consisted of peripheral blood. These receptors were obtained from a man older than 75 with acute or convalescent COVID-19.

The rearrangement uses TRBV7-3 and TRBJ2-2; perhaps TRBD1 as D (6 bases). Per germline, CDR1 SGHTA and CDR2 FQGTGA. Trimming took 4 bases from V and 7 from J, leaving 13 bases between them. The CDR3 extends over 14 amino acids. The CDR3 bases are TGTGCCAGCAGCTCTCCCACAGGGAACGGGGAGCTGTTTTTT. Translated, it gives CASSSPTGNGELFF.

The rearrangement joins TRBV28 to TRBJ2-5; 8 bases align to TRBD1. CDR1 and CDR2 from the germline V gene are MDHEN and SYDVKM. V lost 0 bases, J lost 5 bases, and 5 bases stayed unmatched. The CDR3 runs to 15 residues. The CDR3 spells CASSLWTGAGETQYF. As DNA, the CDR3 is TGTGCCAGCAGTTTATGGACAGGGGCAGGGGAGACCCAGTACTTC.

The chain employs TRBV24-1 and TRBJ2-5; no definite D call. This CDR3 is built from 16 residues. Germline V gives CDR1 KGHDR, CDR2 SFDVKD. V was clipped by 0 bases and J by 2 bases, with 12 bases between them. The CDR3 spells CATSDLFVLLQETQYF. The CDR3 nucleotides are TGTGCCACCAGTGATTTGTTTGTCCTACTTCAAGAGACCCAGTACTTC.

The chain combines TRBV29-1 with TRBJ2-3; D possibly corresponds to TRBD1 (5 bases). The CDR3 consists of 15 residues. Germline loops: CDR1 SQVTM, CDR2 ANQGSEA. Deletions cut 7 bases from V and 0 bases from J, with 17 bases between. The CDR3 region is CSAEPQQGSTDTQYF. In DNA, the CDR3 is TGCAGCGCTGAGCCGCAGCAGGGTAGCACAGATACGCAGTATTTT.

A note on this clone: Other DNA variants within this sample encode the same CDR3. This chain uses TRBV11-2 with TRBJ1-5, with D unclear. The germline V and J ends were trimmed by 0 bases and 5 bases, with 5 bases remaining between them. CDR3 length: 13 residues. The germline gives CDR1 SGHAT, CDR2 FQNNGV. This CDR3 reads CASSLDRDQPQHF. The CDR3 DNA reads TGTGCCAGCAGCTTAGATAGAGATCAGCCCCAGCATTTT.

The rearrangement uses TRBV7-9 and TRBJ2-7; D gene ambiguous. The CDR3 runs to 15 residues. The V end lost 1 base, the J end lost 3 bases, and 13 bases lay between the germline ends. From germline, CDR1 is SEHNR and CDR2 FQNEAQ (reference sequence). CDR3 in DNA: TGTGCCAGCAGCTTAGGATCCGGGTCGGGCTACGAGCAGTACTTC. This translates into CASSLGSGSGYEQYF.

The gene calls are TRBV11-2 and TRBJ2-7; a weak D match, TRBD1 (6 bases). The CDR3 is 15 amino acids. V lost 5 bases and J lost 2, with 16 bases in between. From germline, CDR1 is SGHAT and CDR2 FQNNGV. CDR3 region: CASSLPAGTTYEQYF. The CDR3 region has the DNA TGTGCCAGCAGCCTTCCAGCCGGGACAACCTACGAGCAGTACTTC.

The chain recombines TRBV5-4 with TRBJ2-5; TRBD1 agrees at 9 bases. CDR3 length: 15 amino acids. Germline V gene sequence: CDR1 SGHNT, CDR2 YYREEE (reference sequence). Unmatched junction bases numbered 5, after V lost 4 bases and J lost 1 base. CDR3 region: CASSKGQGFQETQYF. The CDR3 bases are TGTGCCAGCAGCAAAGGACAGGGGTTCCAAGAGACCCAGTACTTC.

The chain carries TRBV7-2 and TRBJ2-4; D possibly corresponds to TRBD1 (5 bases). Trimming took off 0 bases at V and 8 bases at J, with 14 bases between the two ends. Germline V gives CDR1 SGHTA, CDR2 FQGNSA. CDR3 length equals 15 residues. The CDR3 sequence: CASSLAQGAADIQYF. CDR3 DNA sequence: TGTGCCAGCAGCTTAGCGCAAGGGGCGGCGGACATTCAGTACTTC.

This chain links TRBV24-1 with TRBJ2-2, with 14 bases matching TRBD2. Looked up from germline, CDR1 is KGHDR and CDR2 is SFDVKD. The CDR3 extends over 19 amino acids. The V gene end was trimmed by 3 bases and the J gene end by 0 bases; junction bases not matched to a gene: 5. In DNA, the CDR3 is TGTGCCACCAGTGATGCCGGGACTAGCGGGGGCGCGAACACCGGGGAGCTGTTTTTT. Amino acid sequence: CATSDAGTSGGANTGELFF.

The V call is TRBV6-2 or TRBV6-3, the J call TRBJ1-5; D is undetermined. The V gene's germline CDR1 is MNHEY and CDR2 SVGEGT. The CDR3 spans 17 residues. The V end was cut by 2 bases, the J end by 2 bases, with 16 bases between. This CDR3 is CASSYPGEVWGNQPQHF. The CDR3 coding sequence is TGTGCCAGCAGTTACCCCGGGGAAGTTTGGGGCAATCAGCCCCAGCATTTT.

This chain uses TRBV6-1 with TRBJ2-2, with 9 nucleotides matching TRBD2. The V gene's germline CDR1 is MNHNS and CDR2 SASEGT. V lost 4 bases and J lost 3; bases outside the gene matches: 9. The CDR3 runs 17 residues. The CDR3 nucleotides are TGTGCCAGCAGTGCCCCCCAGCGGGGGGCCGACACCGGGGAGCTGTTTTTT. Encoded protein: CASSAPQRGADTGELFF.

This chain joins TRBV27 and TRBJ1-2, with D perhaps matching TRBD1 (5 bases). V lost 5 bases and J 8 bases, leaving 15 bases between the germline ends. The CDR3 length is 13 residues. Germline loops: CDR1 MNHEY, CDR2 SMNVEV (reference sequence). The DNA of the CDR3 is TGTGCCAGCAGTCCCCGACAGTCTATGGGCTACACCTTC. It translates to CASSPRQSMGYTF.

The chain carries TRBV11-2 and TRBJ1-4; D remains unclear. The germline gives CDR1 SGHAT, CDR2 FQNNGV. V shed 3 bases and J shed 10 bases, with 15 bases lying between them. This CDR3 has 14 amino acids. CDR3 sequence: CASSFFLGEGKLFF. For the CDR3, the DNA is TGTGCCAGCAGCTTTTTTCTTGGAGAGGGAAAACTGTTTTTT.

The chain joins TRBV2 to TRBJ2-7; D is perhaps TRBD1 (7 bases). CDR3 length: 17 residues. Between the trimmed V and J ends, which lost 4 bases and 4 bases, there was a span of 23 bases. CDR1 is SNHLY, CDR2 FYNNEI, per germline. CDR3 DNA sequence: TGTGCCAGCAGTGTATCGGGAGTAGGACAGGACTCTTACGAGCAGTACTTC. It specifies CASSVSGVGQDSYEQYF.